This passage covers 16 T cell receptor beta chains from one sample sequenced in a study of T cell changes during pregnancy in multiple sclerosis. Clones were read by immunoSEQ multiplex PCR, and TCRdb kept only the in-frame ones, dropping some. The repertoire holds roughly 80,000 clones, with about 92% as singletons. Here the sequenced sample was peripheral blood, taken in the second trimester of pregnancy. All receptors come from a female donor with multiple sclerosis, enrolled in a pregnancy study.

This chain connects TRBV13 to TRBJ2-5; 13 positions agree with TRBD2. The germline CDR1 and CDR2 sequences are PRHDT and FYEKMQ (reference sequence). The CDR3 extends over 16 amino acids. V shed 3 bases and J 4 bases; nucleotides not matched to a gene: 5. Here the CDR3 reads CASSFRLAGGGETQYF. CDR3 bases: TGTGCCAGCAGCTTCCGACTAGCGGGGGGCGGAGAGACCCAGTACTTC.

This clone came up once. CDR3 sequence: CATSRDRGTYEQYF. The CDR3 DNA sequence: TGTGCCACCAGCAGAGATAGGGGTACCTACGAGCAGTACTTC. This chain links TRBV15 with TRBJ2-7, with D possibly matching TRBD1 (5 bases). In germline, CDR1 is LNHNV, CDR2 YYDKDF (reference sequence). V was shortened by 0 bases and J by 2 bases, with 8 bases between the two germline ends. CDR3 length equals 14 residues. Using reference TRBV15 and TRBJ2-7 for the parts outside the CDR3, the full variable domain is DAMVIQNPRYQVTQFGKPVTLSCSQTLNHNVMYWYQQKSSQAPKLLFHYYDKDFNNEADTPDNFQSRRPNTSFCFLDIRSPGLGDTAMYLCATSRDRGTYEQYFGPGTRLTVT.

The chain is built from TRBV6-1 and TRBJ1-1, with D uncertain. V was clipped by 4 bases and J by 4 bases, with 16 bases between them. Germline CDR1 is MNHNS and CDR2 is SASEGT. The CDR3 consists of 15 residues. CDR3 in DNA: TGTGCCAGCAGTGCCAAGGTTGGCAGACTCACTGAAGCTTTCTTT. Its translation is CASSAKVGRLTEAFF.

The chain recombines TRBV7-3 with TRBJ2-2, with 12 bases identical to TRBD1. Trimming removed 0 bases from V and 7 bases from J; junction bases left unmatched: 3. CDR1 SGHTA and CDR2 FQGTGA come from the germline V gene. This CDR3 comprises 16 residues. CDR3 residues: CASSLTGQGASGELFF. DNA of the CDR3: TGTGCCAGCAGCTTAACGGGACAGGGGGCCAGCGGGGAGCTGTTTTTT.

V and J are TRBV6-5 and TRBJ1-3, with D perhaps TRBD1 (6 bases). CDR1 is MNHEY and CDR2 is SVGAGI in the germline V gene. CDR3 length: 14 amino acids. The V end was cut by 0 bases, the J end by 4 bases, with 7 bases between. The CDR3 DNA reads TGTGCCAGCAGTTACTCGGGACAAGGAAACACCATATATTTT. It specifies CASSYSGQGNTIYF.

The V and J genes are TRBV30 and TRBJ1-3; 8 bases are a match to TRBD1. Trimming cost V 3 bases and J 2 bases; bases outside gene matches: 6. The CDR3 totals 15 residues. The germline V gene encodes CDR1 GTSNPN and CDR2 SVGIG (reference sequence). The CDR3, as DNA: TGTGCCTGGAGGCAAGGACAGGGAGCTGGAAACACCATATATTTT. This sequence encodes CAWRQGQGAGNTIYF.

This clone was counted once. The chain couples TRBV30 to TRBJ2-7, with 7 nucleotides matching TRBD2. Losses at the gene ends were 6 bases for V and 2 bases for J; bases not matched to a gene: 10. Germline CDR1 reads GTSNPN; CDR2 reads SVGIG (reference sequence). The CDR3 has 14 residues. CDR3 amino acids: CACRPAGEPYEQYF. CDR3 nucleotides: TGTGCCTGCCGACCCGCGGGGGAACCCTACGAGCAGTACTTC.

The V and J genes are TRBV9 and TRBJ2-1; tentative D call: TRBD1 (5 bases). The V gene's germline CDR1 is SGDLS and CDR2 YYNGEE. The CDR3 totals 14 residues. V was trimmed by 3 bases and J by 7 bases, leaving 14 bases between them. The CDR3, as DNA: TGTGCCAGCAGCGCGCCCCGAGCAGGGAATGAGCAGTTCTTC. This gives the protein CASSAPRAGNEQFF.

The chain joins TRBV11-2 to TRBJ2-1, with 9 bases matching TRBD2. CDR3 size: 15 residues. The V and J ends lost 2 bases and 3 bases, in that order; junction bases with no gene match: 2. Germline V gene lookup returns CDR1 SGHAT and CDR2 FQNNGV. CDR3 bases: TGTGCCAGCAGCTTACTAGCGGGGATCTACAATGAGCAGTTCTTC. This sequence encodes CASSLLAGIYNEQFF.

In this sample, this clone turned up once. The chain is built from TRBV7-3 and TRBJ1-1; no definite D call. Trimming shortened V by 6 bases and J by 0 bases, and 11 bases separated the two germline ends. In germline, CDR1 is SGHTA, CDR2 FQGTGA. The CDR3 has 14 residues. Here the CDR3 reads CASSPGRLNTEAFF. DNA for the CDR3: TGTGCCAGCAGTCCAGGAAGGCTGAACACTGAAGCTTTCTTT.

The V call is TRBV19, the J call TRBJ1-1; maybe TRBD1 (6 bases). Trimming stripped 2 bases from V and 4 bases from J, with 17 bases between. The germline V gene has CDR1 LNHDA and CDR2 SQIVND (reference sequence). The CDR3 extends over 16 amino acids. The CDR3 region is CASSINPQGAITEAFF. In DNA, the CDR3 is TGTGCCAGTAGTATAAACCCACAGGGAGCAATCACTGAAGCTTTCTTT.

As concerns this clone: The junction does not match germline at one end; this may be a read error. This chain uses TRBV6-5 with TRBJ1-6; tentatively, D is TRBD1 (6 bases). Germline CDR1 reads MNHEY; CDR2 reads SVGAGI. The CDR3 spans 13 residues. The CDR3 DNA is TGTGCCGGCAGCAGGGGAAGGAATTCACCCCTCCACTTT. Translation: CAGSRGRNSPLHF.

The V and J genes are TRBV30 and TRBJ1-2; 10 positions agree with TRBD1. The CDR3 loop spans 12 amino acids. Germline CDR1 is GTSNPN and CDR2 is SVGIG (reference sequence). Losses at the gene ends were 5 bases for V and 4 bases for J; bases not matched to a gene: 1. The CDR3: CAWGDRGYGYTF. CDR3 bases: TGTGCCTGGGGGGACAGGGGCTATGGCTACACCTTC.

The V and J genes are TRBV21-1 and TRBJ2-7; the listed D gene, TRBD2, was not tested against the DNA. TRBV21-1 is a known pseudogene. The CDR3 has 18 residues. This CDR3 is CASSKAQTSGGKSYEQYF. DNA for the CDR3: TGTGCCAGCAGCAAAGCCCAGACTAGCGGGGGGAAATCCTACGAGCAGTACTTC.

V gene TRBV7-9 combines with J gene TRBJ2-1; tentatively, D is TRBD1 (6 bases). The length of the CDR3 is 14 residues. Trimming took 5 bases from V and 6 from J, leaving 14 bases between them. CDR1 is SEHNR and CDR2 is FQNEAQ in the germline V gene (reference sequence). The CDR3, as DNA: TGTGCCAGCAGCCACCCGGACAGTGCCAATGAGCAGTTCTTC. It specifies CASSHPDSANEQFF.

V gene TRBV2 combines with J gene TRBJ2-1; tentative D call: TRBD1 (6 bases). Trimming removed 8 bases at V and 1 base at J, with 12 bases between. This CDR3 contains 14 residues. In germline, CDR1 is SNHLY, CDR2 FYNNEI. In DNA, the CDR3 is TGTGCCAGCCCCTACAGGGATTCCTACAATGAGCAGTTCTTC. Protein: CASPYRDSYNEQFF. Full variable domain (outside the CDR3, taken from reference TRBV2 and TRBJ2-1): EPEVTQTPSHQVTQMGQEVILRCVPISNHLYFYWYRQILGQKVEFLVSFYNNEISEKSEIFDDQFSVERPDGSNFTLKIRSTKLEDSAMYFCASPYRDSYNEQFFGPGTRLTVL.